This T cell receptor (beta chain) was captured in a study of cytomegalovirus exposure and HLA in healthy donors. Study in general: The study's early data release held about 85 million unique TCRs from HLA-typed donors.

With regard to this clone: What it recognizes is unknown.

General study results and limits: The study put 150 to 200 TCR beta chains on its list as cytomegalovirus-associated. An analysis was carried out later, and it reportedly showed fewer N-insertions in an Asian-associated ancestry cluster than the roughly 670-donor mean.

Amplification used 60 Vbeta primers and 13 Jbeta primers. The protocol was immunoSEQ multiplex PCR, while the TCRdb copy is restricted to in-frame clones and leaves out a portion. Here the sample spans around 120,000 clones, about four fifths being singletons. The V end was cut by 0 bases, the J end by 3 bases, with 15 bases between. Germline CDR1 and CDR2: MGHRA and YSYEKL. CDR3 size: 17 residues. The sequence was collected from a man younger than 35 in good health and CMV-seronegative. The rearrangement links TRBV4-1 to TRBJ1-5; the D gene is possibly TRBD1 (6 bases). The source material was PBMCs. CDR3 in amino acids: CASSQEGFGGLNQPQHF. Here the CDR3 DNA reads TGCGCCAGCAGCCAAGAGGGTTTCGGGGGGCTCAATCAGCCCCAGCATTTT.